This T cell receptor beta chain stems from a study of blood T cell repertoires in COVID-19. In the study overall: Acute-phase and convalescent COVID-19 samples originated in the United States, Italy and Spain.

Per the germline V gene, CDR1 is KGHDR and CDR2 is SFDVKD. Trimming removed 1 base from V and 9 bases from J, with 12 bases in between. The CDR3 is made up of 14 amino acids. This table comes from immunoSEQ multiplex PCR, and its TCRdb copy is limited to in-frame clones, with some not included. The table includes approximately 250,000 clones, roughly 80% detected once. The clonotype comes from a man aged 25 to 40 with acute COVID-19. The rearrangement links TRBV24-1 to TRBJ2-1; TRBD2 is a possible D gene (7 bases). Sequenced input: PBMCs or T cells enriched from blood (not recorded which). CDR3 amino acids: CATSDLGGATEQFF. CDR3 DNA sequence: TGTGCCACCAGTGATTTAGGGGGGGCGACTGAGCAGTTCTTC.